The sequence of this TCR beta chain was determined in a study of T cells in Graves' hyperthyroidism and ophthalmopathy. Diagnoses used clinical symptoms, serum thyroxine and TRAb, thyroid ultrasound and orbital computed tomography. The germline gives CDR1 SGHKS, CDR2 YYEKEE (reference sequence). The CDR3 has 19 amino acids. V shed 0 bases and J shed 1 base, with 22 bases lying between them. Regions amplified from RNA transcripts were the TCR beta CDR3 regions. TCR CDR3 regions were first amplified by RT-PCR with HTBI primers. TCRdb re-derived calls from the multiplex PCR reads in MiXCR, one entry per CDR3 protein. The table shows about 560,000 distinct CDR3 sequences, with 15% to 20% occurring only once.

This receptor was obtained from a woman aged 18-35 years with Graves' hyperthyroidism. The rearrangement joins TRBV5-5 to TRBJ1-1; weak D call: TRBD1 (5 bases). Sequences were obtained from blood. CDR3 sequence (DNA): TGTGCCAGCAGCTTGGACGGGGCGTGGTTTGGTTCGAAGAACACTGAAGCTTTCTTT. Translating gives CASSLDGAWFGSKNTEAFF.